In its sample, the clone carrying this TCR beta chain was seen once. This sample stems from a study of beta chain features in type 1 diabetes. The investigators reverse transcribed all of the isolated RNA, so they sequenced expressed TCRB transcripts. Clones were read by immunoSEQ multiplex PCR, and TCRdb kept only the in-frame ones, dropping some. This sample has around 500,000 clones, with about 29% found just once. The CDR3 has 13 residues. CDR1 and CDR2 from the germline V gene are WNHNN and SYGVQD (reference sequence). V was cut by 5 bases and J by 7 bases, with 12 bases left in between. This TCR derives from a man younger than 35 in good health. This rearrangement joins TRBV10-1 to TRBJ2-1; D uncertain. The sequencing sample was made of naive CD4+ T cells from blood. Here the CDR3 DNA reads TGCGCCAGCAGTCCTAGGGTGGAGAATGAGCAGTTCTTC. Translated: CASSPRVENEQFF.